Following are 14 T cell receptor beta chains from one sample sequenced in a study of read filtering for tumor transcriptome and immune sequencing. From 400 to 450 ng of RNA, a library with molecular barcoded alpha/delta and beta/gamma adaptors was made. TCRdb fed the reads into MiXCR, producing one record per CDR3 protein. The table lists tens of thousands of distinct CDR3 sequences, 12% of them singletons. Material for sequencing was a population of CD138-negative cells sorted from bone marrow. These receptors were taken from a donor at least 40 years old with multiple myeloma.

This clonotype was recorded many times. V and J are TRBV5-5 and TRBJ2-1; 7 bases match TRBD2. CDR3 length equals 17 residues. Germline values: CDR1 SGHKS, CDR2 YYEKEE (reference sequence). Trimming cost V 6 bases and J 2 bases; bases outside gene matches: 14. The CDR3 region is CASNLRAGLAAYNEQFF. In nucleotides, the CDR3 is TGTGCCAGCAACCTACGGGCGGGGCTAGCGGCCTACAATGAGCAGTTCTTC.

This clonotype was observed a few times. The gene calls are TRBV6-2 or TRBV6-3 and TRBJ2-1, with 10 positions matching TRBD2. Germline trimming cut 2 bases from V and 4 bases from J; bases unmatched to any gene: 5. The length of the CDR3 is 16 residues. Germline lookup yields CDR1 MNHEY and CDR2 SVGEGT. The CDR3 sequence is CASSYAPSGSYNEQFF. For the CDR3, the DNA is TGTGCCAGCAGTTACGCGCCTAGCGGGAGTTACAATGAGCAGTTCTTC.

The V gene is TRBV5-1, the J gene TRBJ2-1; D is unresolved. Germline loops: CDR1 SGHRS, CDR2 YFSETQ. The CDR3 length is 13 residues. V gave up 4 bases and J gave up 4 bases, with 9 bases separating them. Here the CDR3 reads CASSLTDYNEQFF. In DNA, the CDR3 is TGCGCCAGCAGCCTGACTGATTACAATGAGCAGTTCTTC.

This clonotype was found many times. The chain has TRBV5-4 and TRBJ2-1; D is unresolved. Germline CDR1 SGHNT, CDR2 YYREEE (reference sequence). With 4 bases removed from V and 9 bases from J, the gap between germline ends came to 11 bases. CDR3 length: 12 residues. In DNA, the CDR3 is TGTGCCAGCAGCCCTCTATCGGGTGAGCAGTTCTTC. This gives the protein CASSPLSGEQFF.

This clonotype was seen many times. V usage is TRBV19 and J usage is TRBJ2-3; D not resolved. Germline V gene sequence: CDR1 LNHDA, CDR2 SQIVND (reference sequence). Trimming pared 6 bases from V and 2 bases from J, leaving 9 bases between. The CDR3 runs 13 residues. The CDR3, as DNA: TGTGCCAGTAGACAGAGCCTCACAGATACGCAGTATTTT. Encoded protein: CASRQSLTDTQYF. Variable domain in full (rest from reference TRBV19 and TRBJ2-3): DGGITQSPKYLFRKEGQNVTLSCEQNLNHDAMYWYRQDPGQGLRLIYYSQIVNDFQKGDIAEGYSVSREKKESFPLTVTSAQKNPTAFYLCASRQSLTDTQYFGPGTRLTVL.

This clonotype was observed many times. Relative to the germline gene, one junction end is altered; a read error may explain this. The chain joins TRBV4-1 to TRBJ2-1; TRBD1 matches at 8 bases. CDR1 and CDR2 (germline): MGHRA, YSYEKL. This CDR3 is built from 15 residues. DNA for the CDR3: TGCGCCAGCAGCCAAGGGGACAGGCCCTACAATGAGCAGCTCTTC. This encodes CASSQGDRPYNEQLF.

The table lists this clonotype with many counts. This sequence joins TRBV12-3 or TRBV12-4 and TRBJ1-5; D unresolved. The ends were cut back, 7 bases at V and 2 bases at J, with 12 bases in the middle. The length of the CDR3 is 14 residues. CDR3 protein: CASTSTSGNQPQHF. The CDR3 bases are TGTGCCAGCACCTCGACATCGGGCAATCAGCCCCAGCATTTT.

The CDR3 loop is CASSRASGNQETQYF. The CDR3, as DNA: TGTGCCAGCAGTCGGGCTAGCGGGAACCAAGAGACCCAGTACTTC. The rearrangement joins TRBV2 to TRBJ2-5; TRBD2 agrees at 9 bases. The CDR3 spans 15 residues. The germline V gene encodes CDR1 SNHLY and CDR2 FYNNEI. Trimming removed 5 bases from V and 0 bases from J; junction bases left unmatched: 4.

The V gene is TRBV11-2, the J gene TRBJ2-2; tentatively, D is TRBD1 (5 bases). Trimming pared 2 bases from V and 0 bases from J, leaving 7 bases between. CDR3 length: 15 residues. Per the germline V gene, CDR1 is SGHAT and CDR2 is FQNNGV. The DNA of the CDR3 is TGTGCCAGCAGCTTACAGGGTTCGAACACCGGGGAGCTGTTTTTT. Translated, it gives CASSLQGSNTGELFF.

To note about this clonotype: A read error may be the cause here, since a much bigger clone is one base away. The V call is TRBV10-3, the J call TRBJ2-3, with 9 bases matching TRBD2. The trim removed 4 bases at V and 4 bases at J, leaving 6 bases unmatched. The V gene's germline CDR1 is ENHRY and CDR2 SYGVKD. CDR3 length: 15 amino acids. CDR3 bases: TGTGCCATCAGTGCCGGGACTAGCCGGCCAGATACGCAGTATTTT. It specifies CAISAGTSRPDTQYF.

This clonotype was recorded at least ten times. The chain couples TRBV11-1 to TRBJ2-2; 8 positions agree with TRBD2. The CDR3 consists of 17 residues. Germline V gene lookup returns CDR1 SGHAT and CDR2 FQDESV (reference sequence). Trimming removed 5 bases from V and 3 bases from J; junction bases left unmatched: 11. The CDR3 coding sequence is TGTGCCAGCAGCCCGACTGATATAGCGGGACACACCGGGGAGCTGTTTTTT. This codes for CASSPTDIAGHTGELFF.

This clonotype was seen a handful of times. Since a much larger clone is just one base distant, this may be a read error. This rearrangement joins TRBV7-8 to TRBJ1-1, with a weak D call TRBD1 (6 bases). The CDR3 has 11 amino acids. The V end was cut by 11 bases, the J end by 9 bases, with 16 bases between. Germline CDR1 SGHVS, CDR2 FQNEAQ. CDR3 in amino acids: CAVRGGVKAFF. CDR3 coding DNA: TGTGCCGTCAGGGGAGGGGTGAAAGCTTTCTTT.

This clonotype occurred many times. This rearrangement joins TRBV20-1 to TRBJ2-1, with TRBD2 matching 9 bases. This CDR3 is built from 20 residues. The V and J ends lost 1 base and 1 base, in that order; junction bases with no gene match: 17. Germline values: CDR1 DFQATT, CDR2 SNEGSKA (reference sequence). The CDR3 DNA sequence: TGCAGTGCTAGAGGGACCCCACTAGGCGGGAGGGCCCAATCCTACAATGAGCAGTTCTTC. Protein sequence: CSARGTPLGGRAQSYNEQFF.

This clonotype occurred many times. The rearrangement links TRBV7-8 to TRBJ2-5; 13 bases align to TRBD2. This CDR3 contains 15 residues. V dropped 5 bases and J dropped 3; count of bases not matched to a gene: 3. The germline V gene has CDR1 SGHVS and CDR2 FQNEAQ. CDR3 protein: CASSTGTSGKETQYF. Written as DNA, the CDR3 is TGTGCCAGCAGCACGGGGACTAGCGGGAAAGAGACCCAGTACTTC.